A single sample is the source of the 6 T cell receptor beta chains below, sequenced in a study of blood T cell repertoires in COVID-19. Using immunoSEQ multiplex PCR, the repertoire was profiled, and TCRdb retains in-frame clones only, with some absent. Of about 370,000 clones listed, roughly 90% are singletons. The sequencing sample was made of peripheral blood. The source is a woman younger than 45 with COVID-19, enrolled during active disease.

The chain links TRBV6-5 to TRBJ2-3, with 10 nucleotides matching TRBD2. The CDR3 is 14 amino acids. Germline V lookup: CDR1 MNHEY, CDR2 SVGAGI. Unmatched junction bases numbered 6, after V lost 6 bases and J lost 6 bases. CDR3 coding DNA: TGTGCCAGCAGAATAGCGGGGGGTTGGGATACGCAGTATTTT. Residues: CASRIAGGWDTQYF.

This chain joins TRBV7-6 and TRBJ2-1; 8 positions agree with TRBD2. The germline V gene has CDR1 SGHVS and CDR2 FNYEAQ. J gave up 6 bases and V 5 bases, and 9 bases lay outside the gene matches. This CDR3 contains 15 residues. In nucleotides, the CDR3 is TGTGCCAGCAGCCTTGGGACTAGGTGGTCCAATGAGCAGTTCTTC. This translates into CASSLGTRWSNEQFF. Supplemented by reference TRBV7-6 and TRBJ2-1, the full variable domain reads GAGVSQSPRYKVTKRGQDVALRCDPISGHVSLYWYRQALGQGPEFLTYFNYEAQQDKSGLPNDRFSAERPEGSISTLTIQRTEQRDSAMYRCASSLGTRWSNEQFFGPGTRLTVL.

This chain uses TRBV28 with TRBJ2-7, with 7 positions matching TRBD2. This CDR3 has 15 residues. CDR1 is MDHEN, CDR2 SYDVKM, per germline. V gave up 5 bases and J gave up 4 bases; unmatched junction bases: 11. This chain's CDR3 is CASSLSLGGGYEQYV. The CDR3 bases are TGTGCCAGCAGTCTATCTTTGGGGGGGGGATACGAGCAGTACGTC.

The rearrangement uses TRBV28 and TRBJ1-5; 8 bases fit TRBD1. Trimming removed 5 bases from V and 7 bases from J; junction bases left unmatched: 13. Germline CDR1 MDHEN, CDR2 SYDVKM. The CDR3 is 16 amino acids. CDR3 loop: CASSRDSGQVEQPQHF. The CDR3 DNA is TGTGCCAGCAGTCGCGACTCGGGACAGGTGGAACAGCCCCAGCATTTT. Variable domain in full (rest from reference TRBV28 and TRBJ1-5): DVKVTQSSRYLVKRTGEKVFLECVQDMDHENMFWYRQDPGLGLRLIYFSYDVKMKEKGDIPEGYSVSREKKERFSLILESASTNQTSMYLCASSRDSGQVEQPQHFGDGTRLSIL.

This chain connects TRBV3-1 (or the pseudogene TRBV3-2) to TRBJ2-7; possibly TRBD1 for D (5 bases). Trimming left V 0 bases short and J 9 bases short, with 9 bases between. The germline V gene encodes CDR1 LGHDT and CDR2 YNNKEL (reference sequence). There are 12 residues in the CDR3. As DNA, the CDR3 is TGTGCCAGCAGCCAAGAGGGGCGCGGGCAGTACTTC. It is translated as CASSQEGRGQYF.

The rearrangement uses TRBV7-2 and TRBJ2-3, with 7 bases matching TRBD1. There are 14 residues in the CDR3. Germline V gene data show CDR1 as SGHTA and CDR2 as FQGNSA. V lost 0 bases and J lost 6; bases outside the gene matches: 3. Written as DNA, the CDR3 is TGTGCCAGCAGCTTAGCCAGGGGGATGGATACGCAGTATTTT. Protein product: CASSLARGMDTQYF.